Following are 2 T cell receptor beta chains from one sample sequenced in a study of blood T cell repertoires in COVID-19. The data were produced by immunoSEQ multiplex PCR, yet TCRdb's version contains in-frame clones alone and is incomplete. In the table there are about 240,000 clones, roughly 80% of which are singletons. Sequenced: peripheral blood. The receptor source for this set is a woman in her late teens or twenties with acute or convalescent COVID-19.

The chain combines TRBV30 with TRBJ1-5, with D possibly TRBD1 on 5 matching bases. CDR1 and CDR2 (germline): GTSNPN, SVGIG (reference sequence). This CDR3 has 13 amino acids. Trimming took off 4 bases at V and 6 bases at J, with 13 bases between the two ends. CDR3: CAWTSGGGQPQHF. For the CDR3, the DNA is TGTGCCTGGACCTCGGGGGGGGGTCAGCCCCAGCATTTT.

This CDR3 is CASSLVQQGRYGYTF. Here the CDR3 DNA reads TGTGCCAGCAGCTTAGTTCAGCAGGGGCGCTATGGCTACACCTTC. The chain joins TRBV7-9 to TRBJ1-2, with a tentative D call TRBD1 (6 bases). Trimming shortened V by 1 base and J by 4 bases, and 13 bases separated the two germline ends. The CDR3 runs 15 residues. The germline gives CDR1 SEHNR, CDR2 FQNEAQ (reference sequence).